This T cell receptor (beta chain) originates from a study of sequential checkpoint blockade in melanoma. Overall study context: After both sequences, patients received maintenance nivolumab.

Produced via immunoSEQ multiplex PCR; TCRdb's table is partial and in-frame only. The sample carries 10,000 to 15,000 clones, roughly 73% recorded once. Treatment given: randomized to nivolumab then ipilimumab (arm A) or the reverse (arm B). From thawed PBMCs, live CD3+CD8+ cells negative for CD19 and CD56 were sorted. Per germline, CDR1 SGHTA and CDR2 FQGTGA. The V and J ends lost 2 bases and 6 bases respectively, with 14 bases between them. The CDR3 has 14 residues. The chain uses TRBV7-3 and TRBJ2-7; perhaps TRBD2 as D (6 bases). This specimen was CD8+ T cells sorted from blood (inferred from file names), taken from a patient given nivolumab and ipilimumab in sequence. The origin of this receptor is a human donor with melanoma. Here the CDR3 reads CASSLVMQGGEQYF. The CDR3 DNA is TGTGCCAGCAGCTTAGTTATGCAGGGAGGCGAGCAGTACTTC. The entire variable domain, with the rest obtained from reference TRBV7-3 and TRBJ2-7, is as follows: GAGVSQTPSNKVTEKGKYVELRCDPISGHTALYWYRQSLGQGPEFLIYFQGTGAADDSGLPNDRFFAVRPEGSVSTLKIQRTERGDSAVYLCASSLVMQGGEQYFGPGTRLTVT.